Each of the 13 T cell receptor beta chains below was sequenced from the same sample in a study of blood T cells in healthy people across ages. PCR was performed a second time for about 7 to 11 cycles using a sample-barcoded 5' primer and a J-beta primer mix. Via MiXCR, TCRdb re-called the 5' RACE reads, giving one row per CDR3 protein. The sample has roughly 1.9 million distinct CDR3 sequences, about two fifths seen once. Sequenced input: blood. These receptors came from a human donor in good health.

This clonotype was recorded at least ten times. Being one base from a much bigger clone, this may be a read error. V is TRBV7-9 and J is TRBJ2-1; TRBD1 matches 8 bases. Germline-derived CDR1 and CDR2 are SEHNR and FQNEAQ (reference sequence). V gave up 3 bases and J gave up 7 bases; unmatched junction bases: 2. CDR3 length: 13 amino acids. The CDR3 region is CASSLTGDNEQFF. The DNA for the CDR3 is TGTGCCAGCAGCTTGACAGGGGATAATGAGCAGTTCTTC.

This rearrangement joins TRBV7-2 to TRBJ2-7, with TRBD2 matching over 12 bases. After removal of 5 bases from V and 2 bases from J, the junction contained 7 bases not matched to a gene. The CDR3 contains 16 residues. Germline CDR1 and CDR2: SGHTA and FQGNSA. CDR3 nucleotides: TGTGCCAGCAGCCTGCCACTAGCGGGGGGAACCTACGAGCAGTACTTC. Amino acid sequence: CASSLPLAGGTYEQYF. Together with reference TRBV7-2 and TRBJ2-7, the CDR3 gives the full variable domain: GAGVSQSPSNKVTEKGKDVELRCDPISGHTALYWYRQSLGQGLEFLIYFQGNSAPDKSGLPSDRFSAERTGGSVSTLTIQRTQQEDSAVYLCASSLPLAGGTYEQYFGPGTRLTVT.

The rearrangement uses TRBV3-1 and TRBJ2-7; the D gene is possibly TRBD2 (6 bases). This CDR3 region has 16 residues. Trimming cost V 4 bases and J 3 bases, with 19 bases left between them. CDR1 is LGHDT and CDR2 is YNNKEL in the germline V gene (reference sequence). CDR3 coding DNA: TGTGCCAGCAGCCGCAGGCTTGGGGGGACCAGCTACGAGCAGTACTTC. Translating it yields CASSRRLGGTSYEQYF.

The genes are TRBV5-1 and TRBJ1-6, with 9 positions matching TRBD1. Germline V gene lookup returns CDR1 SGHRS and CDR2 YFSETQ. The CDR3 totals 16 residues. Trimming cost V 0 bases and J 10 bases; bases outside gene matches: 8. The CDR3 nucleotides are TGCGCCAGCAGCTTGGACACCGACAGGGGGTACTCACCCCTCCACTTT. Translating gives CASSLDTDRGYSPLHF.

This clonotype showed up just a few times. DNA for the CDR3: TGCAGTGCTAGAGGGATTGACGGGGCCTATGGCTACACCTTC. Its translation: CSARGIDGAYGYTF. The chain links TRBV20-1 to TRBJ1-2; the D gene is possibly TRBD1 (5 bases). Germline V lookup: CDR1 DFQATT, CDR2 SNEGSKA (reference sequence). V lost 1 base, J lost 4 bases, and 13 bases lay in between. The CDR3 runs to 14 residues.

This clonotype was seen only a few times. The chain joins TRBV7-9 to TRBJ2-1; 8 nucleotides agree with TRBD2. J gave up 8 bases and V 5 bases, and 11 bases lay outside the gene matches. CDR1 SEHNR and CDR2 FQNEAQ come from the germline V gene (reference sequence). The CDR3 has 15 amino acids. This chain's CDR3 is CASSDGPAGGHEQFF. For the CDR3, the DNA is TGTGCCAGCAGCGATGGACCCGCGGGGGGCCATGAGCAGTTCTTC.

The rearrangement joins TRBV4-2 to TRBJ1-2, with D unclear. Trimming pared 2 bases from V and 3 bases from J, leaving 7 bases between. Germline CDR1 and CDR2: LGHNA and YNFKEQ. This CDR3 has 13 amino acids. CDR3 sequence: CASSQPPHYGYTF. In DNA, the CDR3 is TGTGCCAGCAGCCAACCCCCTCACTATGGCTACACCTTC.

This clonotype was seen only a few times. The chain joins TRBV12-3 or TRBV12-4 to TRBJ2-5; D is possibly TRBD1 (6 bases). V lost 5 bases and J lost 1, with 17 bases in between. CDR3 length: 16 residues. The CDR3 sequence: CASSREQGTLQETQYF. CDR3 bases: TGTGCCAGCAGTAGAGAACAGGGTACACTCCAAGAGACCCAGTACTTC.

This clonotype showed up just a few times. The chain employs TRBV3-1 and TRBJ2-5, with D maybe TRBD1 (6 bases). The germline gives CDR1 LGHDT, CDR2 YNNKEL (reference sequence). This CDR3 is 14 amino acids long. With 5 bases removed from V and 6 bases from J, the gap between germline ends came to 16 bases. The CDR3 is CASSRGHLRKTQYF. The CDR3 DNA reads TGTGCCAGCAGCAGGGGACACCTTAGAAAGACCCAGTACTTC.

This chain uses TRBV10-3 with TRBJ1-2; D possibly corresponds to TRBD1 (5 bases). In germline, CDR1 is ENHRY, CDR2 SYGVKD. The CDR3 covers 13 residues. V was trimmed by 4 bases and J by 8 bases, leaving 14 bases between them. This CDR3 reads CAISGSTGDGYTF. CDR3 in DNA: TGTGCCATCAGTGGCTCAACGGGGGACGGCTACACCTTC.

The table lists this clonotype with a few counts. The chain has TRBV5-1 and TRBJ1-6; D ambiguous. Germline CDR1 and CDR2: SGHRS and YFSETQ. Trimming took 0 bases from V and 7 from J, leaving 11 bases between them. This CDR3 region has 15 residues. CDR3: CASSLDEDPNSPLHF. The CDR3 coding sequence is TGCGCCAGCAGCTTGGATGAGGATCCGAATTCACCCCTCCACTTT.

The rearrangement links TRBV7-2 to TRBJ2-7, with 7 bases fitting TRBD2. This CDR3 is 15 amino acids long. V dropped 5 bases and J dropped 6; count of bases not matched to a gene: 13. The germline V gene has CDR1 SGHTA and CDR2 FQGNSA. The CDR3 protein is CASSPGVTGRGEQYF. In DNA form, the CDR3 reads TGTGCCAGCAGCCCCGGGGTTACTGGGAGGGGCGAGCAGTACTTC. Full variable domain (rest looked up from reference TRBV7-2 and TRBJ2-7): GAGVSQSPSNKVTEKGKDVELRCDPISGHTALYWYRQSLGQGLEFLIYFQGNSAPDKSGLPSDRFSAERTGGSVSTLTIQRTQQEDSAVYLCASSPGVTGRGEQYFGPGTRLTVT.

There are a few counts of this clonotype. The chain is built from TRBV24-1 and TRBJ2-2; no definite D call. Germline V gives CDR1 KGHDR, CDR2 SFDVKD. V shed 9 bases and J shed 6 bases, with 4 bases lying between them. This CDR3 spans 10 amino acids. The CDR3 sequence: CATESGELFF. DNA for the CDR3: TGTGCCACCGAGTCCGGGGAGCTGTTTTTT.